These 21 T cell receptor beta chains were all obtained from the same sample, sequenced in a study of early T cells in non-severe SARS-CoV-2 infection. TCRdb re-called the 5' RACE reads with MiXCR, one entry per CDR3 protein. The data contain approximately 70,000 distinct CDR3 sequences, 11% of them seen just once; the ten biggest clones take up roughly 5.7%. The sample was whole blood, taken at baseline. The receptors were sampled from an adult who was a healthcare worker with PCR-confirmed SARS-CoV-2 infection or an uninfected control (not recorded which).

This clonotype has more than one count but fewer than ten. The chain has TRBV5-1 and TRBJ1-1; D unclear. V lost 3 bases to trimming and J lost 2 bases, with 8 bases between them. CDR3 size: 13 residues. Germline-derived CDR1 and CDR2 are SGHRS and YFSETQ. CDR3 in amino acids: CASSSEINTEAFF. CDR3 nucleotide sequence: TGCGCCAGCAGCTCAGAGATAAACACTGAAGCTTTCTTT.

In its sample, this clonotype was seen a few times. The chain uses TRBV5-5 and TRBJ1-2; 7 nucleotides match TRBD1. The V segment lost 5 bases and the J segment 4 bases; nucleotides outside the gene matches: 14. The CDR3 is 16 amino acids. CDR1 and CDR2 (germline): SGHKS, YYEKEE (reference sequence). The CDR3 DNA reads TGTGCCAGCAGACAAGGTGGGACAGTGGCGAGCTATGGCTACACCTTC. It translates to CASRQGGTVASYGYTF.

A few counts support this clonotype. V usage is TRBV10-3 and J usage is TRBJ2-3; 11 nucleotides align to TRBD2. There are 15 residues in the CDR3. V dropped 0 bases and J dropped 7; count of bases not matched to a gene: 3. Germline assignment: CDR1 ENHRY and CDR2 SYGVKD. CDR3 in amino acids: CAISESTSGSYTQYF. The CDR3 nucleotides read TGTGCCATCAGTGAGTCTACTAGCGGGAGCTATACGCAGTATTTT.

The rearrangement uses TRBV5-1 and TRBJ2-1; 8 bases agree with TRBD1. V shed 0 bases, J shed 7 bases, and the junction held 6 bases outside the gene matches. The CDR3 is 15 residues long. The germline gives CDR1 SGHRS, CDR2 YFSETQ. In DNA, the CDR3 is TGCGCCAGCAGCTTGGGACAGGGGATATGGAATGAGCAGTTCTTC. Its translation: CASSLGQGIWNEQFF.

This clonotype was seen more than once but under ten times. V is TRBV6-2 or TRBV6-3 and J is TRBJ2-1; 10 bases map to TRBD2. Germline-derived CDR1 and CDR2 are MNHEY and SVGEGT. The J segment lost 5 bases and the V segment lost 5 bases, leaving 6 bases of the junction unmatched. This CDR3 contains 15 residues. The DNA of the CDR3 is TGTGCCAGCAGTCCGACTAGCGGGCCAAACAATGAGCAGTTCTTC. This codes for CASSPTSGPNNEQFF.

The genes are TRBV29-1 and TRBJ2-3, with TRBD1 matching over 9 bases. CDR3 length equals 13 residues. CDR1 SQVTM and CDR2 ANQGSEA come from the germline V gene. V dropped 4 bases and J dropped 2; count of bases not matched to a gene: 1. CDR3 in DNA: TGCAGCGTTGGGGACAGGGACACAGATACGCAGTATTTT. Its translation: CSVGDRDTDTQYF.

There are a few counts of this clonotype. The chain uses TRBV18 and TRBJ2-5; either TRBD1 or TRBD2 may supply D (5 bases each). The CDR3 runs to 15 residues. Germline CDR1 is KGHSH and CDR2 is LQKENI. Trimming stripped 6 bases from V and 4 bases from J, with 18 bases between. The CDR3 protein is CASSQGTPRGETQYF. The CDR3, as DNA: TGTGCCAGCTCGCAAGGGACCCCACGCGGAGAGACCCAGTACTTC.

This clonotype was seen only a few times. This chain joins TRBV20-1 and TRBJ2-1, with 8 nucleotides matching TRBD2. V gave up 5 bases and J gave up 7 bases; unmatched junction bases: 13. The CDR3 is made up of 15 amino acids. Germline values: CDR1 DFQATT, CDR2 SNEGSKA (reference sequence). The CDR3 nucleotides are TGCAGTGCTCACCGGGAGGGGGGATTAAGTAATGAGCAGTTCTTC. This translates into CSAHREGGLSNEQFF.

Worth noting for this clonotype: At one end, the junction sequence differs from germline, possibly due to a read error. This rearrangement joins TRBV20-1 to TRBJ1-1; the match to TRBD1 covers 7 bases. CDR3 length: 11 amino acids. Germline V CDR1 and CDR2: DFQATT, SNEGSKA (reference sequence). CDR3 loop: CGARQGTEAFF. The CDR3 DNA reads TGCGGTGCCAGACAGGGCACTGAAGCTTTCTTT.

This clonotype was found a few times. The V and J genes are TRBV25-1 and TRBJ2-6; TRBD1 is a possible D gene (5 bases). Germline assignment: CDR1 MGHDK and CDR2 SYGVNS. V was pared by 4 bases and J by 1 base, with 8 bases between. CDR3 length: 15 amino acids. CDR3 DNA: TGTGCCAGCAGTGCTTGGACATCTGGGGCCAACGTCCTGACTTTC. This translates into CASSAWTSGANVLTF. Supplemented by reference TRBV25-1 and TRBJ2-6, the full variable domain reads EADIYQTPRYLVIGTGKKITLECSQTMGHDKMYWYQQDPGMELHLIHYSYGVNSTEKGDLSSESTVSRIRTEHFPLTLESARPSHTSQYLCASSAWTSGANVLTFGAGSRLTVL.

This clonotype was seen many times. The chain is built from TRBV11-2 and TRBJ2-1; 9 bases are a match to TRBD2. CDR1 is SGHAT, CDR2 FQNNGV, per germline. This CDR3 comprises 17 residues. Trimming cost V 1 base and J 3 bases; bases outside gene matches: 7. This CDR3 reads CASSLGASGVFYNEQFF. In nucleotides, the CDR3 is TGTGCCAGCAGCTTAGGCGCTAGCGGGGTTTTCTACAATGAGCAGTTCTTC.

V and J are TRBV7-2 and TRBJ1-1; weak D call: TRBD1 (5 bases). The CDR3 sequence is 12 residues long. Germline CDR1 SGHTA, CDR2 FQGNSA. Deletions cut 4 bases from V and 6 bases from J, with 9 bases between. The CDR3 here is CASSSGLSEAFF. The CDR3 DNA reads as TGTGCCAGCAGCTCGGGACTTTCTGAAGCTTTCTTT.

This clonotype was seen a handful of times. The gene calls are TRBV5-1 and TRBJ2-5; no reliable D call. V gave up 3 bases and J gave up 2 bases, with 8 bases separating them. Looked up from germline, CDR1 is SGHRS and CDR2 is YFSETQ. The CDR3 has 13 amino acids. The CDR3 DNA reads TGCGCCAGCAGCTCGCTGGGGCAAGAGACCCAGTACTTC. Translated: CASSSLGQETQYF.

This clonotype was seen a few times. The chain couples TRBV9 to TRBJ1-6; D ambiguous. This CDR3 comprises 14 residues. The germline V gene encodes CDR1 SGDLS and CDR2 YYNGEE. V lost 0 bases and J 4 bases, leaving 5 bases between the germline ends. CDR3 sequence (DNA): TGTGCCAGCAGCGTAGCCGGGTATAATTCACCCCTCCACTTT. Its protein product is CASSVAGYNSPLHF.

This clonotype was observed a few times. A junction end diverges from the germline sequence, so it may reflect a read error. CDR3 protein: CASSVAAIQGNTIYF. The CDR3 DNA sequence: TGTGCTAGCAGCGTAGCGGCTATACAAGGAAACACCATATATTTT. V usage is TRBV9 and J usage is TRBJ1-3, with D unresolved. The CDR3 covers 15 residues. The germline CDR1 and CDR2 sequences are SGDLS and YYNGEE.

This clonotype was seen many times. This chain joins TRBV24-1 and TRBJ2-5; D gene uncertain. The CDR3 has 13 residues. The V gene's germline CDR1 is KGHDR and CDR2 SFDVKD. V lost 4 bases and J 1 base, leaving 6 bases between the germline ends. CDR3 coding DNA: TGTGCCACCAGTGAGCCGGTCCAAGAGACCCAGTACTTC. It codes for CATSEPVQETQYF.

This clonotype was seen more than once but under ten times. The chain is built from TRBV6-6 and TRBJ2-7, with TRBD1 identical over 7 bases. With V trimmed by 6 bases and J by 4 bases, 12 bases remained unmatched. Germline lookup yields CDR1 MNHNY and CDR2 SVGAGI (reference sequence). This CDR3 comprises 15 residues. CDR3 DNA: TGTGCCAGCAGGGGGACCCGGGACAGAGCTTACGAGCAGTACTTC. It yields the protein CASRGTRDRAYEQYF.

This clonotype has at least ten counts. CDR3 loop: CSVDWGAEQYF. The CDR3 nucleotides are TGCAGCGTTGATTGGGGTGCCGAGCAGTACTTC. V is TRBV29-1 and J is TRBJ2-7; D gene uncertain. Germline lookup yields CDR1 SQVTM and CDR2 ANQGSEA. The CDR3 contains 11 residues. V was pared by 3 bases and J by 6 bases, with 9 bases between.

This clonotype was counted at least ten times. V usage is TRBV29-1 and J usage is TRBJ1-1; D not certain. The CDR3 has 11 residues. The V gene lost 4 bases and the J gene lost 0 bases, with 3 bases spanning the gap. CDR1 and CDR2 (germline): SQVTM, ANQGSEA. CDR3 loop: CSVAVNTEAFF. Here the CDR3 DNA reads TGCAGCGTTGCAGTGAACACTGAAGCTTTCTTT.

The chain couples TRBV3-1 to TRBJ2-1; TRBD2 is a possible D gene (6 bases). The CDR3 is 15 residues long. V shed 1 base and J shed 3 bases, with 10 bases lying between them. The V gene's germline CDR1 is LGHDT and CDR2 YNNKEL (reference sequence). The CDR3, as DNA: TGTGCCAGCAGCCAAGCTCGGGAGTTCTACAATGAGCAGTTCTTC. Its protein is CASSQAREFYNEQFF.

This clonotype was detected a few times. The chain links TRBV6-6 to TRBJ1-2; D is unresolved. The CDR3 covers 14 residues. V lost 0 bases, J lost 6 bases, and 11 bases lay in between. Germline loops: CDR1 MNHNY, CDR2 SVGAGI (reference sequence). The CDR3 nucleotides are TGTGCCAGCAGTTACTCGGAATGGGGTAATGGCTACACCTTC. Its protein product is CASSYSEWGNGYTF.